This T cell receptor (beta chain) was captured in a study of blood T cells in healthy people across ages. Study outcomes and limitations: Changes seen in expanded clonotypes were possibly confounded by donor CMV status left unknown.

Germline CDR1 and CDR2: SGHVS and FQNEAQ. Trimming left V 1 base short and J 7 bases short, with 14 bases between. This CDR3 has 15 amino acids. Alongside a J-beta primer mix, a sample-barcoded 5' primer served in a second PCR lasting about 7 to 12 cycles. TCRdb re-called the 5' RACE reads with MiXCR, one entry per CDR3 protein. The table has approximately 800,000 distinct CDR3 sequences, roughly 64% seen once. Remarks on this clonotype: The target antigen is unknown.

This clonotype originated in a man aged 30 to 39 in good health. The material sequenced was blood. This chain joins TRBV7-8 and TRBJ2-1; TRBD1 is a possible D gene (6 bases). In DNA form, the CDR3 reads TGTGCCAGCAGCTTAGAATCAGGGGCCCGAAATGAGCAGTTCTTC. Its translation: CASSLESGARNEQFF.